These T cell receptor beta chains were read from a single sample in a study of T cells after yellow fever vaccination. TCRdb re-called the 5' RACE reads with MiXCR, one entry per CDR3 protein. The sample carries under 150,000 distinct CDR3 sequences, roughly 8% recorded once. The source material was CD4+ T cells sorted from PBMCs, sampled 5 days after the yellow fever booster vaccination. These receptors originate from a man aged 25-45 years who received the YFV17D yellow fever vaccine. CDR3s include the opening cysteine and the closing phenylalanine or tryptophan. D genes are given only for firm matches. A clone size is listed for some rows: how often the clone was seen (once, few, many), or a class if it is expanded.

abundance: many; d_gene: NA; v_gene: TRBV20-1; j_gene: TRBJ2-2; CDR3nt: TGCAGTGCTGCCCGGGACCAAGAGTACGCCGGGGAGCTGTTTTTT; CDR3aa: CSAARDQEYAGELFF
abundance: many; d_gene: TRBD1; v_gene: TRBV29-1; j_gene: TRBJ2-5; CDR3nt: TGCAGCGTAGCAGGGGGCGCTGAGACCCAGTACTTC; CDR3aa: CSVAGGAETQYF
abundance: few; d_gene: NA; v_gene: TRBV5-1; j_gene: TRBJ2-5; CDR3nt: TGCGCCAGCAGCTTGGACAGGGGAGGGGAGACCCAGTACTTC; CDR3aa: CASSLDRGGETQYF
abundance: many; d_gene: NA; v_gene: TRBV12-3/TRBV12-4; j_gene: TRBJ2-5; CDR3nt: TGTGCCAGCAGCCTCTCTGGGACCCAGTACTTC; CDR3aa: CASSLSGTQYF
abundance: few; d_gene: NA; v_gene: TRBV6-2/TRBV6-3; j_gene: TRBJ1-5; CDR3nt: TGTGCCAGCTCTACCGAGCCGGGGGTGCAGCCCCAGCATTTT; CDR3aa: CASSTEPGVQPQHF
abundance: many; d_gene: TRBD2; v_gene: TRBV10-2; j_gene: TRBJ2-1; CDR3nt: TGCGCCAGCAGTGACAGCGGGAGGGTCCTCTACAATGAGCAGTTCTTC; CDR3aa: CASSDSGRVLYNEQFF
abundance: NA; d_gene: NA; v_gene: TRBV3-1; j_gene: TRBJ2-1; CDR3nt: TGTGCCAGCAGCACGGGTATGGGATCTAATGAGCAGTTCTTC; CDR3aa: CASSTGMGSNEQFF
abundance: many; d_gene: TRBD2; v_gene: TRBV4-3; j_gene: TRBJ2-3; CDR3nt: TGCGCCAGCAGCCAAGATCCCCCTAGCGGGAAAAGCACAGATACGCAGTATTTT; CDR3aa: CASSQDPPSGKSTDTQYF
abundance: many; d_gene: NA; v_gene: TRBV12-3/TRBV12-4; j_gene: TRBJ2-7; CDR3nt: TGTGCCAGCAGTTTAGGTGGTAGCGACTACGAGCAGTACTTC; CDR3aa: CASSLGGSDYEQYF
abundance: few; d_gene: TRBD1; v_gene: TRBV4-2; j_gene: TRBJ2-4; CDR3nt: TGTGCCAGCAGCGGACAGGGGAGGAACATTCAGTACTTC; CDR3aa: CASSGQGRNIQYF
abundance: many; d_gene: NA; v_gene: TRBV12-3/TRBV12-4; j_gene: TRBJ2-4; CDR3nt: TGTGCCAGCAGCTCCGGGACCGCTTTTTACTTC; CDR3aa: CASSSGTAFYF
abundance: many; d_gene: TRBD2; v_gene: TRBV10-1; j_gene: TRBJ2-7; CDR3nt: TGCGCCAGCAGTGAACTAGCGGGAGCCCCGCGATACGAGCAGTACTTC; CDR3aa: CASSELAGAPRYEQYF
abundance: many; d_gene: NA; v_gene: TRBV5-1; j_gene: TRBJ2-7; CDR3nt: TGCGCCAGCAGCACGACGCTAGAACCCTACGAGCAGTACTTC; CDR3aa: CASSTTLEPYEQYF
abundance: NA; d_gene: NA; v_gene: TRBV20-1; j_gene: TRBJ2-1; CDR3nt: TGCAGTGCTAGTCTTAGTAGATCTAGCGTCTCCTACAATGAGCAGTTCTTC; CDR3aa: CSASLSRSSVSYNEQFF
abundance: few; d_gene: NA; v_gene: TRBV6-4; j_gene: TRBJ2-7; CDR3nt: TGTGCCAGCAGTGACTCGTCCCGGGGGGAGCAGTACTTC; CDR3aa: CASSDSSRGEQYF
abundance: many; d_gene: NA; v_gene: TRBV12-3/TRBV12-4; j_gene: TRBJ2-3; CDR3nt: TGTGCCAGCAGTTTAAGCGGCACAGATACGCAGTATTTT; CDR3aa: CASSLSGTDTQYF
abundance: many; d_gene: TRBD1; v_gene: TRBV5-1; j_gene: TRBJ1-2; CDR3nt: TGCGCCAGTTCCCGGGACAGGGGATCTGGCTACACCTTC; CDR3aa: CASSRDRGSGYTF
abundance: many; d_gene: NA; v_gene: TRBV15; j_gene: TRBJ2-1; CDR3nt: TGTGCCACCAGCAGAGAGGGCCTCAATGAGCAGTTCTTC; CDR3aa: CATSREGLNEQFF
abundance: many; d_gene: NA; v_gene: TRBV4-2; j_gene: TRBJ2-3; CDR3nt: TGTGCCAGCAGCCAAGTTCCATGGTCAGGGGCTGATACGCAGTATTTT; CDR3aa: CASSQVPWSGADTQYF
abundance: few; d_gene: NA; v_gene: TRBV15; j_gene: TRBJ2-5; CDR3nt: TGTGCCACCAGCCCCCTCCCACTGGGGGCGGAAAAGACCCAGTACTTC; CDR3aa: CATSPLPLGAEKTQYF
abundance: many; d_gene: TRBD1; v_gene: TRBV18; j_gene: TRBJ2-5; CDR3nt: TGTGCCAGCTCACTTACCGGGACAGGGGAAGAGACCCAGTACTTC; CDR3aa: CASSLTGTGEETQYF
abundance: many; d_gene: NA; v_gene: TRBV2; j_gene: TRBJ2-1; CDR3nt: TGTGCCAGCACCCTGGGACCGTTAGGCCCTAATGAGCAGTTCTTC; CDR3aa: CASTLGPLGPNEQFF
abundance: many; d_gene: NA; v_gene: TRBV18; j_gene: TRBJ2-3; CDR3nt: TGTGCCAGCTCACCACGTCAAAACACAGATACGCAGTATTTT; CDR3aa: CASSPRQNTDTQYF
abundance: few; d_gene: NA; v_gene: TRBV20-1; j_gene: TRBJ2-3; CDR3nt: TGCAGTGCTAGCCGCGAGGGAGATACGCAGTATTTT; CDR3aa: CSASREGDTQYF
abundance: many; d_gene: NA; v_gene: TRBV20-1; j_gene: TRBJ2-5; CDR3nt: TGCAGTGGGACAACCCAAGAGACCCAGTACTTC; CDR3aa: CSGTTQETQYF
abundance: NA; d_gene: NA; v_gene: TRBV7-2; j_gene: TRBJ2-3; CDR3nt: TGTGCCAGCAGCTTAGGACGAGCGGGCACAGATACGCAGTATTTT; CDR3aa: CASSLGRAGTDTQYF